This T cell receptor (beta chain) was sequenced for a study of blood T cell repertoires in COVID-19. Background on the study: Samples representing acute and convalescent COVID-19 were sourced from the United States, Italy and Spain. Sample material is recorded as cDNA or gDNA derived from T cells, B-cell-depleted T cells, or PBMCs.

The V gene's germline CDR1 is SNHLY and CDR2 FYNNEI. V was pared by 1 base and J by 1 base, with 9 bases of the junction left unmatched. The CDR3 consists of 19 residues. In the original workflow: Estimation of nucleated cell counts was performed using reference gene primer amplification. Sequenced by immunoSEQ multiplex PCR; TCRdb stores in-frame clones only, minus some. The V and J calls and clone size are taken from that table; D and trimming were inferred from the DNA. The sample consists of about 120,000 clones, about nine tenths of them appearing once. Specimen: peripheral blood. This chain links TRBV2 with TRBJ2-6; 8 positions match TRBD1. This clonotype was sampled from a human donor in a cohort sampled during active COVID-19. The CDR3 sequence is CASSEGRDRHPSGANVLTF. DNA of the CDR3: TGTGCCAGCAGTGAAGGCCGGGACAGGCATCCTTCTGGGGCCAACGTCCTGACTTTC.